The following is a T cell receptor (beta chain) sequence with its context. This sample is drawn from a study of blood T cell repertoires in COVID-19. Study overall: There were acute and convalescent COVID-19 samples, and they came from the United States, Italy and Spain.

Under the authors' procedure: Amplified reference gene primers provided the basis for estimating nucleated cell counts. Measured with immunoSEQ multiplex PCR; TCRdb has only the in-frame clones, and not every one. V, J and clone size are taken as reported in that table, and D and trimming were inferred from the DNA itself. The sample includes some 350,000 clones, 88% seen only once; the top ten take more than 5.5%. Patients from Seattle were sampled longitudinally, starting during active infection. Trimming cost V 5 bases and J 4 bases; bases outside gene matches: 4. The CDR3 totals 13 residues. The TCR was taken from a woman in her 70s with COVID-19, enrolled during active disease. The V call is TRBV12-3 or TRBV12-4, the J call TRBJ1-1; 7 bases align to TRBD1. The sample taken for sequencing was peripheral blood. CDR3 in DNA: TGTGCCAGCAGTCGCCGACAGGGCACTGAAGCTTTCTTT. Protein sequence: CASSRRQGTEAFF.